The sequence of this T cell receptor beta chain was determined in a study of control samples from healthy donors and cancer patients. TCRdb keeps only in-frame clones here, not all; method: immunoSEQ multiplex PCR. The repertoire holds roughly 30,000 clones, with 87% as singletons. The specimen was formalin-fixed, paraffin-embedded tissue. This clonotype was sampled from a female donor with melanoma.

CDR3: CAIRESEPGGSYNEQFF. CDR3 nucleotide sequence: TGTGCCATCAGGGAAAGCGAACCAGGGGGCTCCTACAATGAGCAGTTCTTC. The V call is TRBV10-3, the J call TRBJ2-1, with 7 positions matching TRBD1. The junction had 11 bases not matched to a gene; V was cut back by 6 bases and J by 0 bases. This CDR3 has 17 residues. Germline V gene lookup returns CDR1 ENHRY and CDR2 SYGVKD.